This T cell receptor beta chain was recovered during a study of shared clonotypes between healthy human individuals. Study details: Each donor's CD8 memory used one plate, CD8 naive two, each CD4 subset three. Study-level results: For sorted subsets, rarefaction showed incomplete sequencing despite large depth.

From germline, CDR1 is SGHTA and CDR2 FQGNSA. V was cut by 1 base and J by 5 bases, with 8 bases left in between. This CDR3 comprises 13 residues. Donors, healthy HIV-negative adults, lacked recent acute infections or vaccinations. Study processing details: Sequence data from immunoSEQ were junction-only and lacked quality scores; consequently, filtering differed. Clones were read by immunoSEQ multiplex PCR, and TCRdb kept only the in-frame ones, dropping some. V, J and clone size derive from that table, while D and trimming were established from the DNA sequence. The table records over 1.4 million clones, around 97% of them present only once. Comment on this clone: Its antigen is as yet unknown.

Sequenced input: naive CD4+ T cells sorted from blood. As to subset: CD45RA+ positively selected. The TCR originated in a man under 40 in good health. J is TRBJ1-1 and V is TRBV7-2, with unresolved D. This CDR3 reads CASSLVGWTEAFF. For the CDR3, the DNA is TGTGCCAGCAGCTTAGTTGGATGGACTGAAGCTTTCTTT.